The text below deals with one TCR beta chain. Its specificity is not known. These data originate in a study of cytomegalovirus exposure and HLA in healthy donors. Study-wide findings and caveats: Later analysis placed DRB1 highest and HLA-C lowest in TCR association rates, which differed by HLA locus. Most subjects' HLA-A and HLA-B alleles were reportedly predicted from TCR beta sequences.

The germline CDR1 and CDR2 sequences are GTSNPN and SVGIG (reference sequence). The CDR3 contains 13 residues. V was pared by 2 bases and J by 0 bases, with 5 bases between. Though nominally healthy at sampling, donors likely had unrecorded immune exposures. The PCR used 60 Vbeta and 13 Jbeta primers. The data were produced by immunoSEQ multiplex PCR, yet TCRdb's version contains in-frame clones alone and is incomplete. The sample yields fewer than 100,000 clones, roughly 73% seen once. The receptor was isolated from a male donor in good health and CMV-seropositive. The sequenced sample was PBMCs. The V gene is TRBV30, the J gene TRBJ1-3; D is undetermined. In DNA, the CDR3 is TGTGCCTGGAGTCCGTTCTCTGGAAACACCATATATTTT. Translated, it gives CAWSPFSGNTIYF.